This T cell receptor (beta chain) was retrieved from a study of blood T cell repertoires in COVID-19. Background on the study: The United States, Italy and Spain were the sources of the acute and convalescent COVID-19 samples. From T cells, B-cell-depleted T cells, or PBMCs came the material, which was cDNA or gDNA.

With 2 bases clipped from V and 5 bases from J, the junction kept 10 bases outside the gene matches. CDR1 SGHNT and CDR2 YENEEA come from the germline V gene. The CDR3 length is 17 residues. Authors' methods: Using reference gene primer amplification, nucleated cell counts were estimated. Profiled with immunoSEQ multiplex PCR; TCRdb holds only in-frame clones, not every one. That table supplies the V and J calls and clone size; D and trimming were determined from the DNA. The table records 120,000 or so clones, around 74% of them present only once. Sequencing was done on a sample of peripheral blood. This receptor was obtained from a man between 60 and 75 years old with acute or convalescent COVID-19. The chain joins TRBV11-3 to TRBJ2-2, with 8 bases aligning to TRBD2. The CDR3 protein is CASSLKSGGPKTGELFF. CDR3 DNA sequence: TGTGCCAGCAGCTTAAAAAGCGGGGGCCCCAAAACCGGGGAGCTGTTTTTT.